Given below is one T cell receptor (beta chain) in context. The antigen remains undetermined. These data are taken from a study of T cells in Graves' hyperthyroidism and ophthalmopathy. Study results and caveats: The blood repertoire included most of the expanded thyroid clonotypes above 0.001.

Germline V gene sequence: CDR1 LGHNA, CDR2 YNFKEQ. CDR3 length: 14 residues. V shed 0 bases and J shed 1 base, with 5 bases lying between them. Any patient presenting with uncontrolled infection, other autoimmune disease, pregnancy or lactation was left out. TCR beta CDR3 regions were amplified from RNA. During a first-round RT-PCR of the TCR CDR3, the HTBI primer set was used. MiXCR, run by TCRdb on the multiplex PCR reads, gives a single entry per CDR3 protein. The sample lists about 580,000 distinct CDR3 sequences; around 14% were seen once. The sequencing sample was made of blood. The chain recombines TRBV4-2 with TRBJ2-3; D gene uncertain. The TCR originated in a woman aged 25 to 45 with Graves' hyperthyroidism that later progressed to Graves' ophthalmopathy. The CDR3 loop reads CASSQEAGTDTQYF. Written as DNA, the CDR3 is TGTGCCAGCAGCCAAGAGGCGGGCACAGATACGCAGTATTTT.